This TCR beta chain came from a study of human T cells and chemical hapten exposure. Researchers extracted total RNA from unfractionated whole blood. Unique molecular identifiers were affixed to discrete cDNA molecules within the library. MiXCR, applied by TCRdb to the 5' RACE reads, yields one record per CDR3 protein. The sample records under 150,000 distinct CDR3 sequences, approximately 19% being singletons. This CDR3 comprises 14 residues. Germline values: CDR1 PRHDT, CDR2 FYEKMQ (reference sequence). J lost 5 bases, V lost 5 bases, and 5 bases had no gene match. The sequence derives from a human donor in good health. J is TRBJ1-1 and V is TRBV13; 10 nucleotides match TRBD1. The CDR3, as DNA: TGTGCCAGCAGCCCCGGGACAGGGGTGACTGAAGCTTTCTTT. This gives the protein CASSPGTGVTEAFF.